A selection of T cell receptor beta chains follows, all from one sample in a study of identifying expanded T cells in peripheral blood. The assay was immunoSEQ multiplex PCR, and TCRdb's table has in-frame clones only and misses some. The table has around 57,000 clones, around 87% seen once. The material sequenced was blood. The receptors originated from a person aged 18 to 70 in good health. The conserved cysteine and the conserved F or W are not part of the CDR3 here. Fields, in order: V gene, J gene, D gene, CDR3 protein. D genes are given only for firm matches.

TRBV6-1,TRBJ1-6,.,ASSEGDGALSSYNSPLH
TRBV9,TRBJ2-7,TRBD1,ASSAGTGGGYEQY
TRBV27,TRBJ2-1,TRBD1,ASSLTGFTYNEQF
TRBV5-8,TRBJ2-5,.,ASSSWTEIGETQY
TRBV4-1,TRBJ2-7,TRBD1,ASSPWTGESDSYEQY
TRBV7-2,TRBJ1-1,.,ASSLWSTGRTEAF
TRBV27,TRBJ2-7,TRBD1,ASSPGIGQALYEQY
TRBV5-1,TRBJ1-1,TRBD1,ASSLGGTGNTEAF
TRBV7-8,TRBJ2-5,TRBD2,ASRPLASTQETQY
TRBV11-2,TRBJ1-3,TRBD1,ARDRGKPGNTIY
TRBV18,TRBJ2-1,TRBD2,ASSPSRLAGNNEQF
TRBV7-6,TRBJ2-1,.,ASSHPGSYNEQF
TRBV27,TRBJ2-3,.,ASSSRSDTQY
TRBV10-3,TRBJ1-1,.,AISESLGGAF
TRBV6-6,TRBJ2-3,.,ASSYGGGESTDTQY
TRBV7-2,TRBJ1-1,TRBD1,ASSLDRADRAF
TRBV19,TRBJ2-2,.,ASNADTANTGELF
TRBV11-2,TRBJ1-3,TRBD1,ASSPRTGDGNTIY
TRBV4-2,TRBJ2-1,.,ASSQHTAATDQFYNEQF
TRBV28,TRBJ2-7,.,ASSLGGYTYEQY
TRBV6-1,TRBJ1-1,.,ASSEAGRNTEAF
TRBV7-9,TRBJ2-2,TRBD1,ASSSGQGARTGELF
TRBV30,TRBJ2-3,.,AWTVQGGNTQY
TRBV7-6,TRBJ2-2,.,ASSDISRFGGELF
TRBV6-1,TRBJ1-1,TRBD1,ASRLTGPQRQAF
TRBV5-6,TRBJ1-5,TRBD1,ASSLSPNRGGSNQPQH
TRBV5-1,TRBJ2-7,TRBD1,ASSGPGQGAYEQY
TRBV19,TRBJ2-1,TRBD2,ASSTAGTSFSEQF
TRBV4-2,TRBJ2-1,TRBD2,ASSQVSSGKEITNEQF
TRBV10-2,TRBJ1-2,.,ASSPTTRYYGYT
TRBV4-1,TRBJ1-4,.,ASSQGRPAARAFEKLF
TRBV5-4,TRBJ2-3,.,ASSFRGLSTDTQY
TRBV15,TRBJ2-5,.,ATSDRSQETQY
TRBV6-1,TRBJ1-2,.,ASSERQNYGYT
TRBV7-6,TRBJ1-2,.,ASSPRHKGAWNYGYT
TRBV25-1,TRBJ2-1,TRBD2,ASSGSGGSYNEQF
TRBV6-1,TRBJ1-4,.,ASSMAATNEKLF
TRBV6-1,TRBJ1-2,.,ASSEARNRGYT
TRBV28,TRBJ1-1,TRBD1,ASRTGVGNGAF
TRBV7-2,TRBJ2-7,.,ASSLGSGGRNEQY
TRBV7-2,TRBJ2-1,TRBD1,ASSGDRGRDEQF
TRBV10-2,TRBJ2-1,.,ASRLNEQF
TRBV27,TRBJ1-6,.,ASSWSSNSPLH
TRBV2,TRBJ2-7,.,ASSEEFNYEQY
TRBV7-9,TRBJ2-5,TRBD1,ASSLAVTGGTETQY